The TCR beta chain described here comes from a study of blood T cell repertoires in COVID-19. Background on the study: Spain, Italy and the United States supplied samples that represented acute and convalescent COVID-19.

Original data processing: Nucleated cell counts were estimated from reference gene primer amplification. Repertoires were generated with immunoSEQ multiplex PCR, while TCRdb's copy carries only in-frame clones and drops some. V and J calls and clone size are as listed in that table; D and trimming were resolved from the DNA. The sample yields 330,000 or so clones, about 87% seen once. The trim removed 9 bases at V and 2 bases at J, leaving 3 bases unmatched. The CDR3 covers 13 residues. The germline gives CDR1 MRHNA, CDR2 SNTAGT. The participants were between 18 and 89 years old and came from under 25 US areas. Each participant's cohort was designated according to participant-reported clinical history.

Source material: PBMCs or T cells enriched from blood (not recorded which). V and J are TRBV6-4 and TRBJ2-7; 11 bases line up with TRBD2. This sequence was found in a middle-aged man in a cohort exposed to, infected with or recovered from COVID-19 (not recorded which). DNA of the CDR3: TGTGCCAGGGGACTAGCGGAGACCTACGAGCAGTACTTC. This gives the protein CARGLAETYEQYF.